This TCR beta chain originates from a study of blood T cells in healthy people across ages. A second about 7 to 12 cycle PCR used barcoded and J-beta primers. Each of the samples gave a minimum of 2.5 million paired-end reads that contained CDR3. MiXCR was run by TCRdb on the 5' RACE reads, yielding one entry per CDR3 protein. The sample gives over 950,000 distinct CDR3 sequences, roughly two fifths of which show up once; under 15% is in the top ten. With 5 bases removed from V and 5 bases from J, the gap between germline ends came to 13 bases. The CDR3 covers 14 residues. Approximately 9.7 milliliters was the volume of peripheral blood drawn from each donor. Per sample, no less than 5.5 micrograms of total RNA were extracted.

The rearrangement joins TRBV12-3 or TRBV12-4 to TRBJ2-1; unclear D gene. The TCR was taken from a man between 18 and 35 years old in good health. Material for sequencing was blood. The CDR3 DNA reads TGTGCCAGCAGTCTAAACAACAGAGACAATGAGCAGTTCTTC. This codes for CASSLNNRDNEQFF.